This T cell receptor (beta chain) stems from a study of technical replicates of blood from a handful of donors (TCRdb year 2017). The CDR1 and CDR2 encoded by the germline V gene (reference sequence) are MNHNY and SVGAGI. V gives up 7 bases and J gives up 5 bases, and the segment between their germline ends measures 17 bases. From cysteine to phenylalanine, the CDR3 is 15 amino acids long. Kept here is only the CDR3 DNA, which spans 45 bases and is read in frame from base 1. With regard to this clone: Its antigen is currently not known. There are no base qualities to consult, and no much larger clone falls within one base.

Library preparation employed the immunoSEQ multiplex PCR assay. TCRdb retrieved this table from immuneACCESS and kept in-frame rearrangements only. Not all clones are present; in checked studies, unresolved V genes account for under half, and no reason is known for the remainder. The sample table records about 60,000 clones; approximately 87% of these occur just once. The ten most abundant clones make up less than 5.5% of the sample. Material for sequencing was PBMCs. The source of this sequence is a human donor in good health. Some clones in this sample may be carry-over from other donors' samples. This chain joins TRBV6-6 to TRBJ2-2, and the D gene may be TRBD1, 6 bases matching. CDR3 sequence: CASTRGEGQTGELFF. The DNA is as follows: TGTGCCAGCACCAGGGGAGAGGGTCAAACCGGGGAGCTGTTTTTT.